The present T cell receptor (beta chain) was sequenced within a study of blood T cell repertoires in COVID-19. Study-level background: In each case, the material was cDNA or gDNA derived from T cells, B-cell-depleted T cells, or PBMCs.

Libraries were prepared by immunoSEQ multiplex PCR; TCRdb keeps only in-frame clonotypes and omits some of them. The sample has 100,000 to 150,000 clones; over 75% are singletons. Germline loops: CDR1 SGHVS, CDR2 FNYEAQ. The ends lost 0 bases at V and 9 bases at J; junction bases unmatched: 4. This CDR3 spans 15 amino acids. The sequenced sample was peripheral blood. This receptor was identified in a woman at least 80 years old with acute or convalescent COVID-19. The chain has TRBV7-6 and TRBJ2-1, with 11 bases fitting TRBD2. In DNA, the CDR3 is TGTGCCAGCAGCTTAGCACTAGCGGGGGTGGGTGAGCAGTTCTTC. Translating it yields CASSLALAGVGEQFF.